The 26 T cell receptor beta chains presented below share a single source sample, sequenced in a study of blood T cell repertoires in COVID-19. Clones were read by immunoSEQ multiplex PCR, and TCRdb kept only the in-frame ones, dropping some. The table lists some 130,000 clones, 70% to 85% of them singletons. The sample taken for sequencing was peripheral blood. The receptors were sampled from a man between 60 and 70 years old who had recovered from COVID-19.

CDR3 nucleotides: TGTGCCAGCAGCTTAAGTGCGGGACTAGCGGGAATCGAGCAGTACTTC. This translates into CASSLSAGLAGIEQYF. The gene calls are TRBV5-5 and TRBJ2-7; 13 bases match TRBD2. This CDR3 is 16 amino acids long. CDR1 and CDR2 from the germline V gene are SGHKS and YYEKEE (reference sequence). V shed 2 bases, J shed 6 bases, and the junction held 8 bases outside the gene matches.

The rearrangement links TRBV5-8 to TRBJ1-3; no clear D. V lost 7 bases to trimming and J lost 6 bases, with 11 bases between them. The germline V gene encodes CDR1 SGHTS and CDR2 YDEGEE. The CDR3 has 12 residues. The CDR3 loop is CASDGGVNTIYF. In DNA form, the CDR3 reads TGTGCCAGCGATGGAGGTGTAAACACCATATATTTT.

This clone was recorded a few times. J is TRBJ1-1 and V is TRBV4-3, with 9 bases matching TRBD1. Germline CDR1 LGHNA, CDR2 YSLEER. V lost 4 bases and J lost 6; bases outside the gene matches: 6. CDR3 size: 14 residues. CDR3 amino acids: CASSPVDRGAEAFF. In DNA form, the CDR3 reads TGCGCCAGCAGCCCAGTGGACAGGGGCGCTGAAGCTTTCTTT.

The rearrangement joins TRBV9 to TRBJ2-1; 7 bases align to TRBD2. CDR1 SGDLS and CDR2 YYNGEE come from the germline V gene. V lost 0 bases to trimming and J lost 9 bases; unmatched junction nucleotides: 15. This CDR3 spans 17 amino acids. The CDR3 DNA reads as TGTGCCAGCAGCGTAGCTCTAGCGGAAGATCCGATCACTGAGCAGTTCTTC. Translated, it gives CASSVALAEDPITEQFF.

J is TRBJ1-1 and V is TRBV27, with D possibly matching TRBD1 (6 bases). The CDR3 is 14 amino acids. The germline V gene encodes CDR1 MNHEY and CDR2 SMNVEV (reference sequence). V lost 6 bases, J lost 4 bases, and 15 bases lay in between. The CDR3 DNA is TGTGCCAGCAGAAAAACAGGGTTGGGCACTGAAGCTTTCTTT. Protein product: CASRKTGLGTEAFF.

In the case of this clone: Additional DNA sequences in this sample encode the identical CDR3. The CDR3 coding sequence is TGTGCCAGCAGTCTCACTAGCGGGAGCTACAATGAGCAGTTCTTC. Residues: CASSLTSGSYNEQFF. J is TRBJ2-1 and V is TRBV28, with 11 nucleotides matching TRBD2. The CDR3 is made up of 15 amino acids. Germline CDR1 MDHEN, CDR2 SYDVKM. The junction had 3 bases not matched to a gene; V was cut back by 5 bases and J by 3 bases.

V and J are TRBV6-2 or TRBV6-3 and TRBJ2-7, with unresolved D. V was trimmed by 0 bases and J by 6 bases, leaving 3 bases between them. The CDR3 length is 11 residues. Per germline, CDR1 MNHEY and CDR2 SVGEGT. The CDR3 region is CASSYSAEQYF. CDR3 bases: TGTGCCAGCAGTTACTCGGCCGAGCAGTACTTC.

In this sample, this clone turned up a few times. This rearrangement joins TRBV28 to TRBJ2-2; 7 bases match TRBD1. This CDR3 has 15 amino acids. Looked up from germline, CDR1 is MDHEN and CDR2 is SYDVKM. The junction had 7 bases not matched to a gene; V was cut back by 6 bases and J by 3 bases. The CDR3 protein is CASRQGTADTGELFF. The CDR3 DNA reads as TGTGCCAGCAGGCAGGGGACAGCGGACACCGGGGAGCTGTTTTTT.

This clone was seen a few times. V is TRBV4-3 and J is TRBJ2-1; 8 bases are a match to TRBD2. Per germline, CDR1 LGHNA and CDR2 YSLEER. J gave up 2 bases and V 3 bases, and 3 bases lay outside the gene matches. The CDR3 extends over 15 amino acids. CDR3 sequence reads: CASSHRTSPYNEQFF. The DNA of the CDR3 is TGCGCCAGCAGCCACCGGACTAGCCCCTACAATGAGCAGTTCTTC.

The V gene is TRBV21-1, the J gene TRBJ2-5; the table's D gene call, TRBD1, was not cross checked with the DNA. TRBV21-1 represents a pseudogene. This CDR3 has 15 amino acids. CDR3 in DNA: TGTGCCAGCAGTACCCGACAGGGGATCAGGGAGACCCAGTACTTC. Amino acid sequence: CASSTRQGIRETQYF.

This clone has more than one count but fewer than ten. V usage is TRBV28 and J usage is TRBJ2-1; D gene uncertain. Looked up from germline, CDR1 is MDHEN and CDR2 is SYDVKM. The CDR3 totals 17 residues. Trimming took 2 bases from V and 4 from J, leaving 18 bases between them. CDR3 sequence (DNA): TGTGCCAGCAGTTTAGGAGACCGTACGGAGCTTTACAATGAGCAGTTCTTC. It is translated as CASSLGDRTELYNEQFF.

This sequence joins TRBV9 and TRBJ1-3; no reliable D call. V lost 0 bases and J 3 bases, leaving 13 bases between the germline ends. This CDR3 has 16 amino acids. Looked up from germline, CDR1 is SGDLS and CDR2 is YYNGEE. This CDR3 is CASSVGPSAGGNTIYF. The DNA for the CDR3 is TGTGCCAGCAGCGTAGGGCCCTCCGCGGGTGGAAACACCATATATTTT.

V gene TRBV7-9 combines with J gene TRBJ2-3; no reliable D call. The germline V gene encodes CDR1 SEHNR and CDR2 FQNEAQ (reference sequence). Trimming cost V 5 bases and J 4 bases, with 4 bases left between them. There are 11 residues in the CDR3. This CDR3 reads CASSLADTQYF. In nucleotides, the CDR3 is TGTGCCAGCAGCCTCGCAGATACGCAGTATTTT.

The rearrangement links TRBV6-5 to TRBJ2-3; 7 bases line up with TRBD1. Germline lookup yields CDR1 MNHEY and CDR2 SVGAGI. V gave up 6 bases and J gave up 9 bases; unmatched junction bases: 12. The CDR3 consists of 14 residues. The CDR3 loop reads CASRPTGLKSTQYF. The CDR3 bases are TGTGCCAGCAGACCGACAGGGCTGAAATCAACGCAGTATTTT.

The chain recombines TRBV6-5 with TRBJ1-6; D call uncertain. With 8 bases removed from V and 8 bases from J, the gap between germline ends came to 16 bases. This CDR3 region has 14 residues. The germline gives CDR1 MNHEY, CDR2 SVGAGI. This CDR3 reads CASLDGAYHSPLHF. The CDR3 nucleotides are TGTGCCAGCCTTGACGGAGCTTACCATTCACCCCTCCACTTT.

The genes are TRBV27 and TRBJ2-1; D remains unclear. Trimming removed 1 base from V and 2 bases from J, with 9 bases in between. The germline V gene has CDR1 MNHEY and CDR2 SMNVEV (reference sequence). CDR3 size: 15 residues. CDR3 coding DNA: TGTGCCAGCAGTTTATTCGGGTCCCCCTACAATGAGCAGTTCTTC. The encoded protein is CASSLFGSPYNEQFF.

The chain has TRBV3-1 (or the pseudogene TRBV3-2) and TRBJ2-5, with D perhaps TRBD1 (7 bases). The CDR3 sequence is 15 residues long. Per germline, CDR1 LGHDT and CDR2 YNNKEL (reference sequence). V lost 1 base and J lost 5, with 14 bases in between. CDR3 in DNA: TGTGCCAGCAGCCAAGGACCGACAGGGAGGGAGACCCAGTACTTC. Translating gives CASSQGPTGRETQYF.

Comments on this clone: A read error may account for a junction end that differs from germline. Other nucleotide sequences from this sample produce the same CDR3. V gene TRBV7-9 combines with J gene TRBJ1-2; D gene ambiguous. The CDR3 length is 14 residues. CDR1 and CDR2 (germline): SEHNR, FQNEAQ (reference sequence). The DNA of the CDR3 is TGTGCCAGCAGCTCGGGGTCGAGGGCCTATGGCTACACTTTC. Protein product: CASSSGSRAYGYTF.

This clone has only a few counts. V and J are TRBV5-1 and TRBJ2-2; 8 bases agree with TRBD2. V shed 4 bases and J 6 bases; nucleotides not matched to a gene: 5. Germline V gives CDR1 SGHRS, CDR2 YFSETQ. The CDR3 is 14 residues long. CDR3 bases: TGCGCCAGCAGCCGGGAGGGTCCCTCCGGGGAGCTGTTTTTT. Its protein is CASSREGPSGELFF.

A single count supports this clone. V is TRBV18 and J is TRBJ1-1; D might be TRBD1 (5 bases). Per germline, CDR1 KGHSH and CDR2 LQKENI. The ends were cut back, 0 bases at V and 1 base at J, with 9 bases in the middle. The CDR3 is made up of 15 amino acids. CDR3 region: CASSPPGGENTEAFF. The CDR3 coding sequence is TGTGCCAGCTCACCACCGGGGGGGGAGAACACTGAAGCTTTCTTT.

V and J are TRBV9 and TRBJ2-2; 10 positions match TRBD2. With V trimmed by 3 bases and J by 6 bases, 8 bases remained unmatched. Germline values: CDR1 SGDLS, CDR2 YYNGEE. The CDR3 totals 16 residues. The CDR3 here is CASSGGTSVGAGELFF. The CDR3 bases are TGTGCCAGCAGCGGGGGGACTAGCGTAGGGGCCGGGGAGCTGTTTTTT.

V is TRBV28 and J is TRBJ2-3, with D possibly TRBD2 on 5 matching bases. From germline, CDR1 is MDHEN and CDR2 SYDVKM. The CDR3 extends over 14 amino acids. The germline V and J ends were trimmed by 2 bases and 6 bases, with 12 bases remaining between them. CDR3 nucleotide sequence: TGTGCCAGCAGTTTACTGTCGGGGAAGGATACGCAGTATTTT. This translates into CASSLLSGKDTQYF.

The chain recombines TRBV5-6 with TRBJ1-2; D possibly corresponds to TRBD1 (5 bases). Germline lookup yields CDR1 SGHDT and CDR2 YYEEEE. The CDR3 extends over 11 amino acids. The V end was cut by 4 bases, the J end by 8 bases, with 9 bases between. CDR3 protein: CASSTAGGYTF. The CDR3 nucleotides are TGTGCCAGCAGCACAGCAGGGGGCTACACCTTC.

The chain uses TRBV7-2 and TRBJ2-5, with D possibly being TRBD2 (7 bases). V shed 1 base and J shed 5 bases, with 11 bases lying between them. CDR1 and CDR2 from the germline V gene are SGHTA and FQGNSA. The CDR3 is 14 amino acids. The CDR3 loop is CASSLEGGGETQYF. The CDR3 DNA reads as TGTGCCAGCAGCTTAGAGGGGGGAGGGGAGACCCAGTACTTC. Using reference TRBV7-2 and TRBJ2-5 for the parts outside the CDR3, the full variable domain is GAGVSQSPSNKVTEKGKDVELRCDPISGHTALYWYRQSLGQGLEFLIYFQGNSAPDKSGLPSDRFSAERTGGSVSTLTIQRTQQEDSAVYLCASSLEGGGETQYFGPGTRLLVL.

The V and J genes are TRBV27 and TRBJ2-1, with 9 bases lining up with TRBD2. This CDR3 has 15 amino acids. The trim removed 4 bases at V and 4 bases at J, leaving 5 bases unmatched. The germline V gene encodes CDR1 MNHEY and CDR2 SMNVEV (reference sequence). The CDR3 spells CASSWLAGLYNEQFF. In nucleotides, the CDR3 is TGTGCCAGCAGTTGGCTAGCGGGGTTGTACAATGAGCAGTTCTTC.

This sequence joins TRBV6-2 or TRBV6-3 and TRBJ2-7; 8 bases match TRBD2. The V and J ends lost 4 bases and 1 base, in that order; junction bases with no gene match: 6. CDR3 length equals 15 residues. CDR1 is MNHEY and CDR2 is SVGEGT in the germline V gene. The CDR3 nucleotides are TGTGCCAGCAGTTCCCTCCGACTAGCGTCCTACGAGCAGTACTTC. This gives the protein CASSSLRLASYEQYF.